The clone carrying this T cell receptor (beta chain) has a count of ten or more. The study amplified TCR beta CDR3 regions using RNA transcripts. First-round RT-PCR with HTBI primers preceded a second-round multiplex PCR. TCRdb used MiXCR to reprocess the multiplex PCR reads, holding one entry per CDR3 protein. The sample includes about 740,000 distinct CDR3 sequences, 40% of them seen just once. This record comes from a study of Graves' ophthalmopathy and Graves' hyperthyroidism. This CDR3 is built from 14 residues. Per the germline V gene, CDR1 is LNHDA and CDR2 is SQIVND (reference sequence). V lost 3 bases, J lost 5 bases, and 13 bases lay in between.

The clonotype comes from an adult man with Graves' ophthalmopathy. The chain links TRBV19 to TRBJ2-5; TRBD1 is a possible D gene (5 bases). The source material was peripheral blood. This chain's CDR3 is CASSIAGSGETQYF. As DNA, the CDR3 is TGTGCCAGTAGTATTGCAGGGTCAGGGGAGACCCAGTACTTC.